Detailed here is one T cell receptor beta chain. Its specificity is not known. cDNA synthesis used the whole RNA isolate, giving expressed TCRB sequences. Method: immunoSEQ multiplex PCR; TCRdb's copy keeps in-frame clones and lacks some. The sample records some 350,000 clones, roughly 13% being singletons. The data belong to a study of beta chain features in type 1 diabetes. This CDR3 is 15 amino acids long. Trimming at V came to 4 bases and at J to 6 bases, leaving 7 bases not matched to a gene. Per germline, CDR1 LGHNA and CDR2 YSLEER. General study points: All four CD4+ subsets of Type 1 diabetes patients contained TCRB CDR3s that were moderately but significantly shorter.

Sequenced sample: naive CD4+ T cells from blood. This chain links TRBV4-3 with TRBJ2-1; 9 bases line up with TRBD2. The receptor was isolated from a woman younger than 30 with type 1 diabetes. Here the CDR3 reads CASSPRGLAFNEQFF. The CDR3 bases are TGCGCCAGCAGCCCGCGGGGACTAGCTTTCAATGAGCAGTTCTTC.